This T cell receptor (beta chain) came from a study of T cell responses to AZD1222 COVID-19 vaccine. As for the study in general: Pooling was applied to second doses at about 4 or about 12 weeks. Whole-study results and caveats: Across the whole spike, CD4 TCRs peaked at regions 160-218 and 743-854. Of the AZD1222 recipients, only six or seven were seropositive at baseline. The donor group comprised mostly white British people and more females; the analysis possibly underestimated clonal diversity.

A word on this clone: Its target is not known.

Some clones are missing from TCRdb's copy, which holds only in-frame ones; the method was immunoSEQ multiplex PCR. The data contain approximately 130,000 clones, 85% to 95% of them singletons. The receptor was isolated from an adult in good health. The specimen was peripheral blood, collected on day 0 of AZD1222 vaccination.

Here the CDR3 DNA reads TGTGCCTGGCGACTAGCGGGAGCGCGGACCGGGGAGCTGTTTTTT. Its protein product is CAWRLAGARTGELFF. The chain has TRBV30 and TRBJ2-2; 12 bases fit TRBD2. CDR3 length: 15 residues. Germline CDR1 GTSNPN, CDR2 SVGIG (reference sequence). The trim removed 5 bases at V and 5 bases at J, leaving 6 bases unmatched.